This TCR beta chain emerged from a study of T cells in Graves' hyperthyroidism and ophthalmopathy. Study observations and caveats: Blood also carried most thyroid clonotypes expanded above 0.001. A model built on 13 V-J features separated ophthalmopathy from stable hyperthyroidism.

The investigators amplified TCR beta CDR3 regions from RNA transcripts. The TCR CDR3 first-round RT-PCR relied on the HTBI primer set. TCRdb re-called the multiplex PCR reads through MiXCR, storing one row per CDR3 protein. The sample has 450,000 to 700,000 distinct CDR3 sequences, under 60% seen once. Germline CDR1 SQVTM, CDR2 ANQGSEA. V lost 7 bases and J 2 bases, leaving 8 bases between the germline ends. This CDR3 is built from 11 residues. As regards this clonotype: The antigen is not known.

Lactation, pregnancy, other autoimmune disease or uncontrolled infection excluded patients. The diagnoses drew upon clinical symptoms, serum thyroxine and TRAb, thyroid ultrasound and orbital computed tomography. The clonotype comes from an adult woman with Graves' disease, either hyperthyroidism or ophthalmopathy (not recorded which). The V gene is TRBV29-1, the J gene TRBJ2-5; no clear D gene. The specimen was peripheral blood or thyroid tissue (not recorded which). The CDR3 loop is CSGAQQETQYF. DNA of the CDR3: TGCAGCGGGGCTCAACAAGAGACCCAGTACTTC.